Listed here are 20 T cell receptor beta chains from one sample, sequenced in a study of Tregs in tolerant kidney transplant recipients. Clones were read by immunoSEQ multiplex PCR, and TCRdb kept only the in-frame ones, dropping some. In the table there are 75,000 to 100,000 clones, more than 90% of which are singletons. The sample taken for sequencing was CD8+ T cells from blood. The origin of the receptors is a human donor in good health.

The chain carries TRBV7-9 and TRBJ1-2, with D possibly TRBD1 on 5 matching bases. The CDR3 loop spans 14 amino acids. CDR1 is SEHNR, CDR2 FQNEAQ, per germline (reference sequence). V gave up 6 bases and J gave up 4 bases, with 15 bases separating them. The CDR3 region is CASRDTLSFYGYTF. The CDR3, as DNA: TGTGCCAGCAGGGACACTTTGAGCTTCTATGGCTACACCTTC.

The chain carries TRBV6-6 and TRBJ2-2; D not resolved. Trimming left V 8 bases short and J 3 bases short, with 4 bases between. Per the germline V gene, CDR1 is MNHNY and CDR2 is SVGAGI (reference sequence). This CDR3 comprises 11 residues. The CDR3 is CASEDTGELFF. In nucleotides, the CDR3 is TGTGCCAGCGAGGACACCGGGGAGCTGTTTTTT.

CDR3 region: CASSEPDRGGGNEQFF. The CDR3 bases are TGCGCCAGCAGTGAGCCAGACAGGGGAGGGGGCAATGAGCAGTTCTTC. The chain recombines TRBV10-1 with TRBJ2-1; TRBD1 is a possible D gene (8 bases). This CDR3 spans 16 amino acids. Germline V gene lookup returns CDR1 WNHNN and CDR2 SYGVQD (reference sequence). V was clipped by 2 bases and J by 6 bases, with 17 bases between them.

The V call is TRBV13, the J call TRBJ2-7; TRBD1 aligns across 11 bases. The CDR3 is 16 residues long. CDR1 is PRHDT and CDR2 is FYEKMQ in the germline V gene (reference sequence). V trimming: 1 base; J trimming: 4 bases; junction bases outside the gene matches: 6. CDR3 coding DNA: TGTGCCAGCAGCTTAGCGGGGACAGGGGGGAATTACGAGCAGTACTTC. Its translation: CASSLAGTGGNYEQYF.

This clone was seen a few times. The sample has other DNA sequences that encode this CDR3 too. The genes are TRBV6-4 and TRBJ2-2; 9 positions agree with TRBD1. The CDR3 has 14 residues. V lost 4 bases and J lost 3; bases outside the gene matches: 0. The V gene's germline CDR1 is MRHNA and CDR2 SNTAGT. CDR3 sequence: CASSGTGDTGELFF. The CDR3 DNA reads as TGTGCCAGCAGTGGGACAGGGGACACCGGGGAGCTGTTTTTT.

The rearrangement uses TRBV25-1 and TRBJ2-7, with D perhaps being TRBD1 or TRBD2 (5 bases each). Trimming pared 6 bases from V and 2 bases from J, leaving 20 bases between. This CDR3 is 16 amino acids long. The germline CDR1 and CDR2 sequences are MGHDK and SYGVNS. Here the CDR3 reads CASSPPRGVAPYEQYF. In DNA, the CDR3 is TGTGCCAGCAGCCCACCGAGAGGGGTAGCGCCCTACGAGCAGTACTTC.

This chain links TRBV7-9 with TRBJ1-6; a weak D match, TRBD1 (6 bases). Germline CDR1 and CDR2: SEHNR and FQNEAQ (reference sequence). The length of the CDR3 is 15 residues. V lost 10 bases to trimming and J lost 2 bases, with 15 bases between them. The CDR3 protein is CATPRGGAYNSPLHF. The CDR3 coding sequence is TGTGCCACCCCCCGAGGGGGAGCCTATAATTCACCCCTCCACTTT.

V and J are TRBV14 and TRBJ2-1; 8 bases are a match to TRBD2. The J segment lost 6 bases and the V segment lost 1 base, leaving 5 bases of the junction unmatched. Per germline, CDR1 SGHDN and CDR2 FVKESK. This CDR3 has 15 amino acids. CDR3 DNA sequence: TGTGCCAGCAGCCAAGCCGCGGGGGGAGGCAATGAGCAGTTCTTC. Residues: CASSQAAGGGNEQFF.

The chain couples TRBV27 to TRBJ2-1; either TRBD1 or TRBD2 may supply D (8 bases each). The length of the CDR3 is 23 residues. Germline CDR1 and CDR2: MNHEY and SMNVEV (reference sequence). Trimming left V 3 bases short and J 2 bases short, with 35 bases between. CDR3 loop: CASSFPDRGGGAGDRGTYNEQFF. The CDR3 DNA is TGTGCCAGCAGTTTCCCCGACAGGGGAGGAGGAGCGGGAGATAGAGGGACCTACAATGAGCAGTTCTTC.

The chain has TRBV10-3 and TRBJ2-7, with D perhaps matching TRBD1 (6 bases). Per germline, CDR1 ENHRY and CDR2 SYGVKD. The length of the CDR3 is 16 residues. Trimming removed 3 bases from V and 3 bases from J, with 18 bases in between. CDR3 in DNA: TGTGCCATCAGTGATCCCAGGGGTCCCCGGAGCTACGAGCAGTACTTC. The encoded protein is CAISDPRGPRSYEQYF.

The genes are TRBV9 and TRBJ1-2; no firm D call. The CDR3 has 13 amino acids. The germline V gene has CDR1 SGDLS and CDR2 YYNGEE. The V end was cut by 3 bases, the J end by 8 bases, with 14 bases between. CDR3 residues: CASSGRQTMGYTF. The DNA of the CDR3 is TGTGCCAGCAGCGGCCGACAAACCATGGGCTACACCTTC.

V gene TRBV19 combines with J gene TRBJ2-2; 12 nucleotides agree with TRBD2. Germline V gene sequence: CDR1 LNHDA, CDR2 SQIVND (reference sequence). The CDR3 sequence is 17 residues long. Unmatched junction bases numbered 6, after V lost 5 bases and J lost 2 bases. CDR3 in DNA: TGTGCCAGTAGTTCACTAGCGGGGGGTCCAAACACCGGGGAGCTGTTTTTT. It codes for CASSSLAGGPNTGELFF.

The CDR3 loop is CASSPRHRGYSYEQYF. In DNA form, the CDR3 reads TGTGCCAGCTCACCTAGACACAGGGGCTATTCCTACGAGCAGTACTTC. The rearrangement links TRBV18 to TRBJ2-7; 7 bases are a match to TRBD1. The CDR3 totals 16 residues. Trimming at V came to 3 bases and at J to 1 base, leaving 9 bases not matched to a gene. Germline V gene lookup returns CDR1 KGHSH and CDR2 LQKENI.

The rearrangement joins TRBV2 to TRBJ2-1; TRBD2 matches 12 bases. The CDR3 runs to 19 residues. Germline V gives CDR1 SNHLY, CDR2 FYNNEI. The ends lost 4 bases at V and 1 base at J; junction bases unmatched: 11. As DNA, the CDR3 is TGTGCCAGCAGTGTACTCGGGACTAGCGGGTTGGTGTCCTACAATGAGCAGTTCTTC. Its protein is CASSVLGTSGLVSYNEQFF.

This chain joins TRBV10-2 and TRBJ2-7, with D perhaps matching TRBD1 (6 bases). Germline CDR1 WSHSY, CDR2 SAAADI. Trimming took 2 bases from V and 2 from J, leaving 13 bases between them. CDR3 size: 15 residues. The CDR3 protein is CASSETGRSPYEQYF. The CDR3 DNA reads as TGCGCCAGCAGTGAGACAGGGCGGAGTCCCTACGAGCAGTACTTC.

This chain connects TRBV28 to TRBJ1-1; a weak D match, TRBD1 (5 bases). The germline V gene encodes CDR1 MDHEN and CDR2 SYDVKM. This CDR3 has 16 amino acids. V was clipped by 7 bases and J by 5 bases, with 23 bases between them. CDR3 region: CASTEPQGGTDTEAFF. CDR3 in DNA: TGTGCCAGCACCGAACCCCAGGGCGGTACTGATACTGAAGCTTTCTTT.

The rearrangement uses TRBV6-4 and TRBJ2-3; no reliable D call. V was pared by 3 bases and J by 3 bases, with 16 bases between. The germline gives CDR1 MRHNA, CDR2 SNTAGT. The CDR3 has 16 residues. CDR3 DNA: TGTGCCAGCAGTGATCGTCCCCTAGGGCTTACAGATACGCAGTATTTT. This encodes CASSDRPLGLTDTQYF.

The genes are TRBV4-1 and TRBJ2-2, with a tentative D call TRBD2 (6 bases). CDR3 length: 16 residues. The V end was cut by 0 bases, the J end by 5 bases, with 13 bases between. Germline CDR1 MGHRA, CDR2 YSYEKL. The CDR3 bases are TGCGCCAGCAGCCAAGAAGCTAGCGTTCGGACCGGGGAGCTGTTTTTT. Its translation is CASSQEASVRTGELFF.

The chain has TRBV7-6 and TRBJ2-2, with 11 nucleotides matching TRBD2. The CDR3 has 17 residues. Germline assignment: CDR1 SGHVS and CDR2 FNYEAQ. J was trimmed by 4 bases and V by 4 bases; bases with no gene match: 8. CDR3 nucleotide sequence: TGTGCCAGCAGCTCTACTAGCGGGAGATATGGCACCGGGGAGCTGTTTTTT. Its protein is CASSSTSGRYGTGELFF.

The chain combines TRBV4-2 with TRBJ2-1, with 7 bases fitting TRBD2. The V segment lost 0 bases and the J segment 10 bases; nucleotides outside the gene matches: 12. Per the germline V gene, CDR1 is LGHNA and CDR2 is YNFKEQ. CDR3 length equals 16 residues. The CDR3 reads CASSQEETSIPLEQFF. CDR3 nucleotides: TGTGCCAGCAGCCAAGAGGAGACTAGCATTCCCCTCGAGCAGTTCTTC.